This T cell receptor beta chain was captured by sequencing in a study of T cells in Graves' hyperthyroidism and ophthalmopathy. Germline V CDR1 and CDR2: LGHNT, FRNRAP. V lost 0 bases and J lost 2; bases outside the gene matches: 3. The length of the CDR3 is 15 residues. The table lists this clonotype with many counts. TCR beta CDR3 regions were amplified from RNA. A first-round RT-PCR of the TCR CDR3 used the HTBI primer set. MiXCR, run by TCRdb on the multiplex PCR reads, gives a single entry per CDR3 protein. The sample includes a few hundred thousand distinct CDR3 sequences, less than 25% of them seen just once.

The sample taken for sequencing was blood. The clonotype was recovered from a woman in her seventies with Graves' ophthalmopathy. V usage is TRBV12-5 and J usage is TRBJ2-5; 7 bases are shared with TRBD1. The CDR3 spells CASGLVLGQQETQYF. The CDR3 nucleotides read TGTGCTAGTGGTTTGGTACTGGGACAGCAAGAGACCCAGTACTTC.